This record covers a single T cell receptor (beta chain). Its antigen is still unknown. The primer mix had 60 Vbeta and 13 Jbeta primers. The data were produced by immunoSEQ multiplex PCR, yet TCRdb's version contains in-frame clones alone and is incomplete. Among over 150,000 clones listed, around four fifths were seen once. The sample originates from a study of cytomegalovirus exposure and HLA in healthy donors. Study-wide points: According to an earlier analysis, most TCR beta V segments yielded productive rearrangements about 90% or about 30% of the time. Later on, a genetic analysis was performed. It linked a missense variant in DCLRE1C with V- and J-gene trimming of TCR beta.

Healthy people donating bone marrow made up the donors. The germline V and J ends were trimmed by 5 bases and 2 bases, with 13 bases remaining between them. Germline V gene lookup returns CDR1 LNHDA and CDR2 SQIVND (reference sequence). CDR3 length: 15 residues. Sample: PBMCs. V gene TRBV19 combines with J gene TRBJ1-5; unclear D gene. The sequence was collected from a girl under 18 in good health and CMV-seropositive. The CDR3 loop reads CASSQVPGGNQPQHF. DNA of the CDR3: TGTGCCAGTAGTCAGGTACCCGGGGGCAATCAGCCCCAGCATTTT.